This is a list of T cell receptor beta chains from one sample in a study of glioma-infiltrating T cells. MiXCR was run by TCRdb on the multiplex PCR reads, yielding one entry per CDR3 protein. Of about 140,000 distinct CDR3 sequences listed, about two fifths were seen once; the top ten hold roughly a fifth. Sample: glioma tissue, nonneoplastic brain tissue, or PBMCs (not recorded which). These receptor sequences come from a human donor with low-grade glioma or glioblastoma, undergoing nonglioma brain surgery, or in good health (not recorded which). Each CDR3 is given without its conserved first and last residue.

TRBJ2-2 | TRBV6-5 | ASSYPGGPTGELF
TRBJ2-7 | TRBV20-1 | SAQLAGGSYEQY
TRBJ1-5 | TRBV6-6 | ASLNSGHSNQPQH
TRBJ2-7 | TRBV27 | ASSLSTGMSTYEQY
TRBJ1-2 | TRBV5-4 | ASSSGASYGYT
TRBJ2-7 | TRBV6-5 | ASIISSGSSHQQY
TRBJ2-3 | TRBV28 | ASSLPRDTQY
TRBJ1-5 | TRBV7-2 | ASSLEIGSNQPQH
TRBJ2-3 | TRBV27 | ASSSGTLRGTDTQY
TRBJ2-1 | TRBV7-9 | ASSLRGGIGNNEQF
TRBJ2-3 | TRBV27 | ASQRTGSTDTQY
TRBJ2-5 | TRBV20-1 | SAGGQDLKETQY
TRBJ2-7 | TRBV27 | ASSLKFRDTTPLEQY
TRBJ2-5 | TRBV5-1 | ASSAGRQPSETQY
TRBJ2-1 | TRBV7-2 | ASSLQGNEQF
TRBJ1-5 | TRBV20-1 | SAYTGYRGKGQPQH
TRBJ1-2 | TRBV7-9 | ASSLGGGGYDGYT
TRBJ2-3 | TRBV4-1 | ASSQGTGPDTQY
TRBJ2-5 | TRBV20-1 | SAREAPGTLY
TRBJ1-2 | TRBV6-5 | ASSTSGGDMYGYT
TRBJ2-2 | TRBV6-2/TRBV6-3 | ASSYVSGELF
TRBJ2-1 | TRBV10-3 | AISEYHWNEQF
TRBJ1-1 | TRBV6-2/TRBV6-3 | ASRLPGTGLPDTEAF
TRBJ2-7 | TRBV5-6 | ASSLVETRSTEQY
TRBJ1-1 | TRBV10-2 | ASSRTRNEAF
TRBJ2-7 | TRBV29-1 | SVATSGDSYEQY
TRBJ2-3 | TRBV20-1 | SATGNTDTQY
TRBJ1-5 | TRBV28 | ASSSPGEVQPQH
TRBJ1-5 | TRBV20-1 | SARLPNQPQH
TRBJ1-2 | TRBV28 | ASNAGFYGYT
- | TRBV6-6 | ASSYSAGPGLPSYNEQF
TRBJ1-1 | TRBV20-1 | SASVIGVNTEAF
TRBJ2-7 | TRBV6-5 | ASMGWRGYEQY
TRBJ1-2 | TRBV6-1 | ASRTTGIDGYT
TRBJ2-7 | TRBV28 | ASSQGNSGRNEQY
TRBJ1-6 | TRBV2 | ASRDRQGYSPLH
TRBJ2-1 | TRBV20-1 | SAPELDGDEQF
TRBJ2-1 | TRBV28 | ASRGLAGDNEQF
TRBJ1-2 | TRBV7-9 | ASSPGGRVYGYT
TRBJ1-1 | TRBV29-1 | SVEKGEGTEAF
TRBJ2-1 | TRBV6-2/TRBV6-3 | ASSRSLGTPGVGEQF
TRBJ2-7 | TRBV15 | ATSSYRGNYEQY
TRBJ1-1 | TRBV5-6 | ASSSRGSKMNTEAF
TRBJ1-2 | TRBV2 | ASSAGRPNNYGYT